This T cell receptor (beta chain) was retrieved from a study of identical twins. Study-wide results and limits: Excess twin sharing in beta out-of-frame sequences was weaker.

This clonotype was observed a few times. Its target is not known. TCRdb ran MiXCR on the 5' RACE reads and lists one entry per CDR3 protein. The sample has a few hundred thousand distinct CDR3 sequences, less than 25% seen once; the top ten hold roughly 3%. The CDR3 is made up of 16 amino acids. Per germline, CDR1 LGHNA and CDR2 YNFKEQ. V lost 2 bases and J lost 4; bases outside the gene matches: 8. The same sample was also studied in work on T cells expressing NK-cell markers. As that study records: According to the study, TCR beta repertoires originated from sorted CD3+CD56+NKG2C+, CD3+CD56+NKG2C- and CD3+CD56-NKG2C+ T cells. Top CD8+ clonotypes included the dominant CD3+CD56+NKG2C+ clonotypes in several donors.

V is TRBV4-2 and J is TRBJ1-5; 7 bases agree with TRBD1. Sequencing used CD4+ T cells sorted from blood. The clonotype originates from a woman aged 18-29 years in good health. The CDR3 sequence is CASSQHAQGSNQPQHF. The CDR3 DNA reads as TGTGCCAGCAGCCAACATGCACAGGGGTCTAATCAGCCCCAGCATTTT.